This record concerns one T cell receptor (beta chain) sequence. Its target is unknown. The library attached unique molecular identifiers to individual cDNA molecules. TCRdb analysed the RACE reads with MiXCR anew, one entry per CDR3 protein. The sample records a few hundred thousand distinct CDR3 sequences, about 5% being singletons. The data were obtained in a study of human T cells and chemical hapten exposure. Turning to the study itself: Each week of the approximately 23-week study, patients had diphenylcyclopropenone applied to the scalp.

Study results and limitations: Sensitizing with DPC caused no change in TCRs above 1 in 1000 frequency.

Time point in this sample: pre-sensitization, week 0. Regarding treatment: therapeutic diphenylcyclopropenone sensitization with weekly scalp DPC. The study drew its donors from alopecia patients who were 18 to 70 years old and suitable for DPC. The CDR3 totals 14 residues. Looked up from germline, CDR1 is MNHEY and CDR2 is SVGAGI. The V segment lost 6 bases and the J segment 1 base; nucleotides outside the gene matches: 3. The sequence came from a woman aged 18-30 years with alopecia areata. Some clones in this sample may be carry-over from other donors' samples. The specimen was whole blood, collected in connection with sensitization to the hapten diphenylcyclopropenone (DPC). This chain connects TRBV6-5 to TRBJ1-1; 9 bases are shared with TRBD1. CDR3 sequence: CASSGTGRNTEAFF. In DNA, the CDR3 is TGTGCCAGCAGCGGGACAGGGCGGAACACTGAAGCTTTCTTT.